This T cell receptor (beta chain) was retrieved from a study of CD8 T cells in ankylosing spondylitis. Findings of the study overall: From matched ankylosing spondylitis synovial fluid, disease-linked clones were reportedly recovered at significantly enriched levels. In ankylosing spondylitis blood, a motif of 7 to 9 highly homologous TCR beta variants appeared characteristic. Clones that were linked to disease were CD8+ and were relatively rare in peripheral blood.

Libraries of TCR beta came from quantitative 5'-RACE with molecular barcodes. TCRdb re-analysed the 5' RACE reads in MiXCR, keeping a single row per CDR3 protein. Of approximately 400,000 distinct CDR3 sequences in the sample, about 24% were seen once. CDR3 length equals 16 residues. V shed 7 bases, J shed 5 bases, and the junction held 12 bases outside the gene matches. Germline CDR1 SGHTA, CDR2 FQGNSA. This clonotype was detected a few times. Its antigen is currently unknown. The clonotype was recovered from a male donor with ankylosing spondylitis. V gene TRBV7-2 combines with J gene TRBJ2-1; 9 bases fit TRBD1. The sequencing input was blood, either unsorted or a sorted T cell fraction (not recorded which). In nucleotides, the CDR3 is TGTGCCAGCACACAACCGGGACAGGGACGCCACAATGAGCAGTTCTTC. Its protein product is CASTQPGQGRHNEQFF.